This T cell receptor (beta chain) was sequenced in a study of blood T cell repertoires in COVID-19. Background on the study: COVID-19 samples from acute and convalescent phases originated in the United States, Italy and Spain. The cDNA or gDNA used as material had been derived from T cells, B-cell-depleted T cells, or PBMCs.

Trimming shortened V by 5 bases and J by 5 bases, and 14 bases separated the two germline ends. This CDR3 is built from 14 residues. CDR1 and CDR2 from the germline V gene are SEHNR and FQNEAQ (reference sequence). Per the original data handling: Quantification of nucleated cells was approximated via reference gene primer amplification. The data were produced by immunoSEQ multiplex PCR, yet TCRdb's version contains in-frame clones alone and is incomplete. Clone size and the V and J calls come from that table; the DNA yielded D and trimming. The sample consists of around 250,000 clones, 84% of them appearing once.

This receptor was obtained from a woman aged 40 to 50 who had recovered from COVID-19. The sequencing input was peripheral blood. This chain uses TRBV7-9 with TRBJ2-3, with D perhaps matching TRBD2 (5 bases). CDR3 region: CASSLLSRGDTQYF. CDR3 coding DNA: TGTGCCAGCAGCCTCCTCTCTCGGGGAGATACGCAGTATTTT.